The clone carrying this T cell receptor (beta chain) was detected many times. Its cognate antigen is unknown. From RNA transcripts, TCR beta CDR3 regions were amplified. The study used the HTBI primer set for a first-round RT-PCR of the TCR CDR3. TCRdb re-derived calls from the multiplex PCR reads in MiXCR, one entry per CDR3 protein. The top ten clones hold approximately 12% of a sample with roughly 250,000 distinct CDR3 sequences, about 15% of them seen once. This entry is derived from a study of T cells in Graves' hyperthyroidism and ophthalmopathy. Study-level points and caveats: Blood also contained most expanded thyroid clonotypes above 0.001.

V was clipped by 6 bases and J by 6 bases, with 15 bases between them. This CDR3 has 15 amino acids. Germline V gives CDR1 SNHLY, CDR2 FYNNEI. Patients were aged 18 to 65, had disease duration under 2 months, and had newly diagnosed hyperthyroidism. V is TRBV2 and J is TRBJ1-6; possibly TRBD1 for D (5 bases). The receptor was isolated from a woman between 40 and 55 years old with Graves' hyperthyroidism that later progressed to Graves' ophthalmopathy. The sequenced sample was blood. CDR3 region: CASSLREGTNSPLHF. CDR3 DNA sequence: TGTGCCAGCAGCCTACGGGAAGGGACTAATTCACCCCTCCACTTT.